Listed here are 25 T cell receptor beta chains from one sample, sequenced in a study of T-cell memory formation after mild COVID-19. TCRdb ran MiXCR on the 5' RACE reads and lists one entry per CDR3 protein. The sample consists of fewer than 500,000 distinct CDR3 sequences, 20% to 30% of them appearing once. Input material: PBMCs or a T cell subset sorted from them (not recorded which). The receptors were sampled from an adult woman who had mild COVID-19 (a few samples of this study predate the infection). Cell type and time point are not known.

The chain is built from TRBV20-1 and TRBJ1-4; maybe TRBD1 (5 bases). V dropped 6 bases and J dropped 3 bases, with 11 bases sitting between them. The CDR3 is made up of 13 amino acids. Germline loops: CDR1 DFQATT, CDR2 SNEGSKA (reference sequence). DNA of the CDR3: TGCAGTGCACGCGGGGGACCTAATGAAAAACTGTTTTTT. Its protein product is CSARGGPNEKLFF.

This clonotype has just a few counts. J is TRBJ2-1 and V is TRBV9, with 7 bases identical to TRBD2. Germline values: CDR1 SGDLS, CDR2 YYNGEE. The CDR3 length is 14 residues. The V gene end was trimmed by 7 bases and the J gene end by 2 bases; junction bases not matched to a gene: 6. CDR3: CASSGTIPYNEQFF. The DNA for the CDR3 is TGTGCCAGCTCCGGGACTATCCCCTACAATGAGCAGTTCTTC. The entire variable domain, with the rest obtained from reference TRBV9 and TRBJ2-1, is as follows: DSGVTQTPKHLITATGQRVTLRCSPRSGDLSVYWYQQSLDQGLQFLIQYYNGEERAKGNILERFSAQQFPDLHSELNLSSLELGDSALYFCASSGTIPYNEQFFGPGTRLTVL.

The rearrangement links TRBV19 to TRBJ1-6, with D possibly TRBD1 on 6 matching bases. From germline, CDR1 is LNHDA and CDR2 SQIVND (reference sequence). V was clipped by 6 bases and J by 7 bases, with 13 bases between them. The CDR3 contains 14 residues. For the CDR3, the DNA is TGTGCCAGTAGGCCACAGGGATCCAATTCACCCCTCCACTTT. It codes for CASRPQGSNSPLHF.

This clonotype has more than one count but fewer than ten. The chain employs TRBV18 and TRBJ2-1; D ambiguous. The CDR3 has 13 amino acids. V dropped 3 bases and J dropped 4 bases, with 7 bases sitting between them. Germline CDR1 reads KGHSH; CDR2 reads LQKENI. The CDR3 bases are TGTGCCAGCTCACCGAACAGTTACAATGAGCAGTTCTTC. Amino acid sequence: CASSPNSYNEQFF.

The chain combines TRBV18 with TRBJ2-1; tentative D call: TRBD2 (6 bases). V was trimmed by 6 bases and J by 8 bases, leaving 23 bases between them. The CDR3 length is 16 residues. The germline V gene encodes CDR1 KGHSH and CDR2 LQKENI. DNA of the CDR3: TGTGCCAGCTCCCGCATCCCGGGGAGGTCGGGTTATGAGCAGTTCTTC. Its protein product is CASSRIPGRSGYEQFF. Based on the CDR3 plus reference TRBV18 and TRBJ2-1, the full variable domain is NAGVMQNPRHLVRRRGQEARLRCSPMKGHSHVYWYRQLPEEGLKFMVYLQKENIIDESGMPKERFSAEFPKEGPSILRIQQVVRGDSAAYFCASSRIPGRSGYEQFFGPGTRLTVL.

The gene calls are TRBV12-3 or TRBV12-4 and TRBJ1-2; D unclear. The V end lost 5 bases, the J end lost 2 bases, and 12 bases lay between the germline ends. This CDR3 is 14 amino acids long. This CDR3 reads CASSAVTANYGYTF. The DNA for the CDR3 is TGTGCCAGCAGTGCCGTTACAGCGAACTATGGCTACACCTTC.

This clonotype was seen more than once but under ten times. The chain links TRBV5-4 to TRBJ2-1, with 8 nucleotides matching TRBD2. The CDR3 length is 14 residues. Germline CDR1 SGHNT, CDR2 YYREEE (reference sequence). The trim removed 4 bases at V and 2 bases at J, leaving 2 bases unmatched. The CDR3 DNA is TGTGCCAGCAGCATCGGGGGGGCCTACAATGAGCAGTTCTTC. This translates into CASSIGGAYNEQFF.

The sample holds a few counts of this clonotype. V gene TRBV10-2 combines with J gene TRBJ2-5; the D gene is possibly TRBD1 (5 bases). The germline V gene has CDR1 WSHSY and CDR2 SAAADI. Trimming removed 6 bases from V and 5 bases from J, with 13 bases in between. This CDR3 is 13 amino acids long. CDR3 nucleotides: TGCGCCAGCAGCACCCCAGGGTTGGAGACCCAGTACTTC. It is translated as CASSTPGLETQYF.

The chain combines TRBV6-5 with TRBJ2-5, with TRBD2 matching 8 bases. The CDR3 contains 13 residues. In germline, CDR1 is MNHEY, CDR2 SVGAGI. Trimming at V came to 4 bases and at J to 4 bases, leaving 2 bases not matched to a gene. The CDR3 DNA sequence: TGTGCCAGCAGTTGGGCGGGGGGAGAGACCCAGTACTTC. It yields the protein CASSWAGGETQYF.

As to this clonotype: One end of the junction is discordant with germline, which a read error may explain. V usage is TRBV5-6 and J usage is TRBJ1-1; 10 nucleotides agree with TRBD1. The CDR3 runs 17 residues. Germline V CDR1 and CDR2: SGHDT, YYEEEE. The CDR3 region is CASSLDRGLVMNTEAFF. The CDR3 DNA is TGTGCCAGCAGTTTGGACAGGGGGTTAGTAATGAACACTGAAGCTTTCTTT.

The sample holds a few counts of this clonotype. The gene calls are TRBV28 and TRBJ2-1; 9 nucleotides agree with TRBD2. J lost 7 bases, V lost 6 bases, and 7 bases had no gene match. Germline assignment: CDR1 MDHEN and CDR2 SYDVKM. CDR3 length equals 14 residues. The CDR3 reads CASSPSGRLNEQFF. The CDR3 DNA sequence: TGTGCCAGCAGCCCAAGCGGGAGGCTTAATGAGCAGTTCTTC. The entire variable domain, with the rest obtained from reference TRBV28 and TRBJ2-1, is as follows: DVKVTQSSRYLVKRTGEKVFLECVQDMDHENMFWYRQDPGLGLRLIYFSYDVKMKEKGDIPEGYSVSREKKERFSLILESASTNQTSMYLCASSPSGRLNEQFFGPGTRLTVL.

A few counts support this clonotype. The chain carries TRBV11-2 and TRBJ2-7, with TRBD2 identical over 13 bases. Germline CDR1 and CDR2: SGHAT and FQNNGV. The J segment lost 5 bases and the V segment lost 0 bases, leaving 7 bases of the junction unmatched. The CDR3 runs to 17 residues. In nucleotides, the CDR3 is TGTGCCAGCAGCTTAGAGGGACTAGCGGGATACCCCCACGAGCAGTACTTC. Residues: CASSLEGLAGYPHEQYF.

The V gene is TRBV7-2, the J gene TRBJ2-7, with D unclear. Trimming pared 0 bases from V and 5 bases from J, leaving 11 bases between. Looked up from germline, CDR1 is SGHTA and CDR2 is FQGNSA. The length of the CDR3 is 14 residues. CDR3 nucleotides: TGTGCCAGCAGCTTAGCGCACGACCTCCACGAGCAGTACTTC. Amino acid sequence: CASSLAHDLHEQYF.

This clonotype occurred a few times. The J gene is TRBJ1-1, the V gene TRBV5-4; D remains unclear. Trimming pared 1 base from V and 7 bases from J, leaving 11 bases between. Germline CDR1 reads SGHNT; CDR2 reads YYREEE (reference sequence). This CDR3 is built from 13 residues. The chain's CDR3 is CASSLSAQFEAFF. DNA of the CDR3: TGTGCCAGCAGCTTGAGCGCGCAGTTTGAAGCTTTCTTT. The whole variable domain, filled in from reference TRBV5-4 and TRBJ1-1, reads ETGVTQSPTHLIKTRGQQVTLRCSSQSGHNTVSWYQQALGQGPQFIFQYYREEENGRGNFPPRFSGLQFPNYSSELNVNALELDDSALYLCASSLSAQFEAFFGQGTRLTVV.

J is TRBJ2-3 and V is TRBV7-9; D not certain. The CDR3 consists of 16 residues. Germline lookup yields CDR1 SEHNR and CDR2 FQNEAQ (reference sequence). Trimming removed 6 bases from V and 6 bases from J, with 22 bases in between. CDR3 amino acids: CASRPLSHQAADTQYF. CDR3 DNA: TGTGCCAGCAGACCCCTGAGCCACCAGGCCGCGGATACGCAGTATTTT. Using reference TRBV7-9 and TRBJ2-3 for the parts outside the CDR3, the full variable domain is DTGVSQNPRHKITKRGQNVTFRCDPISEHNRLYWYRQTLGQGPEFLTYFQNEAQLEKSRLLSDRFSAERPKGSFSTLEIQRTEQGDSAMYLCASRPLSHQAADTQYFGPGTRLTVL.

V gene TRBV12-3 or TRBV12-4 combines with J gene TRBJ1-3; no clear D. Trimming removed 4 bases at V and 3 bases at J, with 10 bases between. The CDR3 runs to 14 residues. The CDR3 loop reads CASSSLGNGNTIYF. CDR3 nucleotides: TGTGCCAGCAGTTCATTGGGGAATGGAAACACCATATATTTT.

This clonotype was seen a handful of times. This chain joins TRBV29-1 and TRBJ2-1, with a tentative D call TRBD1 (5 bases). CDR1 SQVTM and CDR2 ANQGSEA come from the germline V gene. The CDR3 consists of 14 residues. V was shortened by 3 bases and J by 1 base, with 10 bases between the two germline ends. CDR3 sequence: CSVERQMSYNEQFF. For the CDR3, the DNA is TGCAGCGTTGAGAGACAGATGTCCTACAATGAGCAGTTCTTC.

The rearrangement uses TRBV6-5 and TRBJ2-1; the D call may be TRBD1 or TRBD2 (5 bases each). Trimming removed 2 bases from V and 10 bases from J, with 15 bases in between. In germline, CDR1 is MNHEY, CDR2 SVGAGI. CDR3 length: 14 residues. CDR3 protein: CASSYGVGGMEQFF. The CDR3 bases are TGTGCCAGCAGTTACGGCGTTGGGGGAATGGAGCAGTTCTTC.

This clonotype has just a few counts. J is TRBJ2-6 and V is TRBV18, with D perhaps TRBD1 or TRBD2 (5 bases each). V gave up 5 bases and J gave up 0 bases, with 14 bases separating them. The CDR3 has 17 amino acids. CDR1 is KGHSH and CDR2 is LQKENI in the germline V gene. The CDR3 here is CASSYLGDSSGANVLTF. The DNA of the CDR3 is TGTGCCAGCTCATACTTGGGAGACAGCTCTGGGGCCAACGTCCTGACTTTC. Together with reference TRBV18 and TRBJ2-6, the CDR3 gives the full variable domain: NAGVMQNPRHLVRRRGQEARLRCSPMKGHSHVYWYRQLPEEGLKFMVYLQKENIIDESGMPKERFSAEFPKEGPSILRIQQVVRGDSAAYFCASSYLGDSSGANVLTFGAGSRLTVL.

This chain connects TRBV24-1 to TRBJ2-1, with 12 positions matching TRBD2. The length of the CDR3 is 16 residues. With 7 bases clipped from V and 5 bases from J, the junction kept 8 bases outside the gene matches. Germline V gene sequence: CDR1 KGHDR, CDR2 SFDVKD. The CDR3 nucleotides are TGTGCCACCAGAGCTTCTAGCGGGGGGGCCCACAATGAGCAGTTCTTC. Encoded protein: CATRASSGGAHNEQFF.

The chain recombines TRBV4-3 with TRBJ2-1; TRBD2 agrees at 10 bases. Per germline, CDR1 LGHNA and CDR2 YSLEER. The CDR3 length is 20 residues. V lost 1 base and J lost 3; bases outside the gene matches: 15. CDR3 sequence (DNA): TGCGCCAGCAGCCAAGTGACGACTAGCGGGCAAGGAGGGATCTACAATGAGCAGTTCTTC. It translates to CASSQVTTSGQGGIYNEQFF.

The gene calls are TRBV13 and TRBJ2-7, with 7 bases aligning to TRBD1. The junction had 8 bases not matched to a gene; V was cut back by 5 bases and J by 4 bases. CDR3 length equals 14 residues. Germline CDR1 is PRHDT and CDR2 is FYEKMQ (reference sequence). CDR3 sequence (DNA): TGTGCCAGCAGCGTCCATCCGACAGGGTACGAGCAGTACTTC. Amino acid sequence: CASSVHPTGYEQYF. Supplemented by reference TRBV13 and TRBJ2-7, the full variable domain reads AAGVIQSPRHLIKEKRETATLKCYPIPRHDTVYWYQQGPGQDPQFLISFYEKMQSDKGSIPDRFSAQQFSDYHSELNMSSLELGDSALYFCASSVHPTGYEQYFGPGTRLTVT.

This clonotype was seen a single time. The V gene is TRBV5-1, the J gene TRBJ1-4; no reliable D call. Trimming pared 4 bases from V and 8 bases from J, leaving 15 bases between. Germline V gene data show CDR1 as SGHRS and CDR2 as YFSETQ. CDR3 length: 14 amino acids. CDR3: CASSQNWEMEKLFF. The CDR3 DNA reads as TGCGCCAGCAGCCAGAACTGGGAGATGGAAAAACTGTTTTTT.

J is TRBJ1-1 and V is TRBV19, with unresolved D. Germline CDR1 LNHDA, CDR2 SQIVND (reference sequence). V lost 5 bases and J 11 bases, leaving 18 bases between the germline ends. The CDR3 is made up of 13 amino acids. The CDR3 loop reads CASSPPLKSLAFF. CDR3 coding DNA: TGTGCCAGTAGTCCCCCCCTAAAATCGCTGGCTTTCTTT.

The chain combines TRBV5-1 with TRBJ2-5, with TRBD2 matching 10 bases. The CDR3 is 16 amino acids. The germline V gene has CDR1 SGHRS and CDR2 YFSETQ. V gave up 0 bases and J gave up 1 base; unmatched junction bases: 3. The CDR3 DNA reads as TGCGCCAGCAGCTTGGGACCTAGCGGGAGCCAAGAGACCCAGTACTTC. The encoded protein is CASSLGPSGSQETQYF.